This passage covers 21 T cell receptor beta chains from one sample sequenced in a study of long-term antiretroviral therapy in people with HIV. Runs used v3.0 of the immunoSEQ assay and were done at survey level. Clones were sequenced by immunoSEQ multiplex PCR, and TCRdb holds only the in-frame ones, with some missing. The data contain 15,000 to 20,000 clones, about 88% of them singletons. The sample here was unsorted PBMCs, taken 0.1 years after starting antiretroviral therapy. All receptors derive from a man younger than 35 with HIV.

This chain connects TRBV7-9 to TRBJ2-6; no reliable D call. Germline CDR1 SEHNR, CDR2 FQNEAQ (reference sequence). The CDR3 contains 15 residues. The germline V and J ends were trimmed by 9 bases and 1 base, with 13 bases remaining between them. The CDR3 here is CASATPASGANVLTF. The DNA of the CDR3 is TGTGCCAGTGCGACGCCAGCTTCTGGGGCCAACGTCCTGACTTTC.

The J gene is TRBJ1-4, the V gene TRBV9, with TRBD1 matching 7 bases. Germline CDR1 and CDR2: SGDLS and YYNGEE. The CDR3 runs 15 residues. Trimming took 4 bases from V and 7 from J; bases not matched to a gene: 10. Here the CDR3 reads CASSPWDSRPEKLFF. The DNA for the CDR3 is TGTGCCAGCAGCCCATGGGACAGCAGACCTGAAAAACTGTTTTTT.

Here the CDR3 reads CASSLNKGGRHEQYF. CDR3 bases: TGTGCCAGCAGCTTGAATAAGGGGGGGCGCCACGAGCAGTACTTC. J is TRBJ2-7 and V is TRBV5-8, with D perhaps matching TRBD2 (7 bases). The CDR3 contains 15 residues. The germline gives CDR1 SGHTS, CDR2 YDEGEE. V lost 1 base and J lost 5, with 16 bases in between.

The chain links TRBV9 to TRBJ2-3; D might be TRBD1 or TRBD2, each matching 6 bases. CDR3 length equals 15 residues. V was clipped by 2 bases and J by 4 bases, with 14 bases between them. Germline V gene sequence: CDR1 SGDLS, CDR2 YYNGEE. The CDR3, as DNA: TGTGCCAGCAGCGTTTCGGGGGCGGGTGCAGATACGCAGTATTTT. Protein sequence: CASSVSGAGADTQYF.

The CDR3 nucleotides read TGTGCCAGCAGCTTCTCTCTGGGACGGTCGAGCTCCTATAATTCACCCCTCCACTTT. The encoded protein is CASSFSLGRSSSYNSPLHF. The V and J genes are TRBV7-2 and TRBJ1-6; a possible D gene is TRBD1 (5 bases). The germline gives CDR1 SGHTA, CDR2 FQGNSA. The CDR3 has 19 amino acids. V was shortened by 3 bases and J by 0 bases, with 18 bases between the two germline ends. Together with reference TRBV7-2 and TRBJ1-6, the CDR3 gives the full variable domain: GAGVSQSPSNKVTEKGKDVELRCDPISGHTALYWYRQSLGQGLEFLIYFQGNSAPDKSGLPSDRFSAERTGGSVSTLTIQRTQQEDSAVYLCASSFSLGRSSSYNSPLHFGNGTRLTVT.

This clone turned up a few times. The chain carries TRBV7-9 and TRBJ1-5; D uncertain. The germline CDR1 and CDR2 sequences are SEHNR and FQNEAQ (reference sequence). Trimming stripped 5 bases from V and 4 bases from J, with 9 bases between. The CDR3 consists of 13 residues. CDR3 region: CASSAGPNQPQHF. In DNA, the CDR3 is TGTGCCAGCAGCGCAGGTCCGAATCAGCCCCAGCATTTT.

The chain carries TRBV19 and TRBJ1-5; tentative D call: TRBD1 (5 bases). CDR1 is LNHDA, CDR2 SQIVND, per germline (reference sequence). The CDR3 is made up of 16 amino acids. V lost 6 bases, J lost 6 bases, and 21 bases lay in between. CDR3 loop: CASRLGGEGQGQPQHF. The CDR3 DNA reads as TGTGCCAGTAGACTAGGTGGCGAAGGCCAGGGTCAGCCCCAGCATTTT.

This chain uses TRBV7-6 with TRBJ1-1; D possibly corresponds to TRBD1 (5 bases). This CDR3 has 14 residues. The V end lost 1 base, the J end lost 1 base, and 7 bases lay between the germline ends. From germline, CDR1 is SGHVS and CDR2 FNYEAQ. This CDR3 is CASSLGGGNTEAFF. The CDR3 DNA follows: TGTGCCAGCAGCTTAGGTGGGGGGAACACTGAAGCTTTCTTT.

J is TRBJ2-3 and V is TRBV9; D unclear. Germline V lookup: CDR1 SGDLS, CDR2 YYNGEE. The CDR3 runs to 12 residues. Trimming stripped 3 bases from V and 8 bases from J, with 10 bases between. The DNA for the CDR3 is TGTGCCAGCAGCGAGGGAAAAGGTACGCAGTATTTT. It encodes CASSEGKGTQYF.

The chain employs TRBV4-2 and TRBJ1-2; D is perhaps TRBD1 (5 bases). V lost 4 bases and J lost 8, with 11 bases in between. Germline V CDR1 and CDR2: LGHNA, YNFKEQ. The CDR3 totals 12 residues. The CDR3 nucleotides are TGTGCCAGCAGCCCAGCAGGGAGCGGCTACACCTTC. The encoded protein is CASSPAGSGYTF.

This sequence joins TRBV29-1 and TRBJ1-2, with TRBD1 as a possible D gene (5 bases). The length of the CDR3 is 13 residues. Between the trimmed V and J ends, which lost 6 bases and 4 bases, there was a span of 15 bases. Germline lookup yields CDR1 SQVTM and CDR2 ANQGSEA. The CDR3: CSVRGSGFYGYTF. CDR3 nucleotides: TGCAGCGTGAGGGGTTCAGGGTTCTATGGCTACACCTTC.

The V gene is TRBV10-2, the J gene TRBJ2-7, with TRBD1 matching 7 bases. With V trimmed by 8 bases and J by 2 bases, 3 bases remained unmatched. Per germline, CDR1 WSHSY and CDR2 SAAADI. The CDR3 sequence is 12 residues long. The CDR3 region has the DNA TGCGCCAGCCGGGACAGAGCCTACGAGCAGTACTTC. It specifies CASRDRAYEQYF.

The chain employs TRBV6-5 and TRBJ2-2; 7 nucleotides match TRBD1. After removal of 7 bases from V and 4 bases from J, the junction contained 6 bases not matched to a gene. Germline CDR1 and CDR2: MNHEY and SVGAGI. The CDR3 consists of 14 residues. This chain's CDR3 is CASTPTGSTGELFF. In DNA form, the CDR3 reads TGTGCCAGCACCCCGACAGGGAGCACCGGGGAGCTGTTTTTT.

The V and J genes are TRBV25-1 and TRBJ2-7; D is perhaps TRBD1 or TRBD2 (6 bases each). V gave up 7 bases and J gave up 3 bases, with 13 bases separating them. Germline V gives CDR1 MGHDK, CDR2 SYGVNS. The CDR3 sequence is 13 residues long. In DNA, the CDR3 is TGTGCCAGCACGGGGGACACGAACTACGAGCAGTACTTC. Translation: CASTGDTNYEQYF.

The table lists this clone with a count of one. This chain joins TRBV19 and TRBJ2-1; D gene unclear. V lost 2 bases to trimming and J lost 0 bases, with 11 bases between them. The CDR3 totals 16 residues. Germline V gene data show CDR1 as LNHDA and CDR2 as SQIVND (reference sequence). In DNA form, the CDR3 reads TGTGCCAGTAGTATAATAGATTCGGGCTCCTACAATGAGCAGTTCTTC. This sequence encodes CASSIIDSGSYNEQFF.

The gene calls are TRBV4-3 and TRBJ1-6; D is possibly TRBD1 (5 bases). The CDR3 extends over 15 amino acids. V was clipped by 4 bases and J by 6 bases, with 13 bases between them. Germline CDR1 and CDR2: LGHNA and YSLEER. This CDR3 reads CASSRLFGGNSPLHF. DNA for the CDR3: TGCGCCAGCAGCCGCTTGTTTGGGGGTAATTCACCCCTCCACTTT.

The rearrangement links TRBV29-1 to TRBJ1-1; D unclear. The V end lost 7 bases, the J end lost 3 bases, and 15 bases lay between the germline ends. The germline CDR1 and CDR2 sequences are SQVTM and ANQGSEA. CDR3 length equals 13 residues. The CDR3 nucleotides are TGCAGCGCGCGAGGCAGGAGGGACACTGAAGCTTTCTTT. As protein: CSARGRRDTEAFF.

This chain joins TRBV19 and TRBJ2-7, with D uncertain. CDR1 and CDR2 (germline): LNHDA, SQIVND (reference sequence). The CDR3 has 14 residues. Trimming stripped 4 bases from V and 3 bases from J, with 13 bases between. CDR3 sequence: CASSSRRNYYEQYF. The CDR3 DNA reads TGTGCCAGTAGTAGTAGGAGAAATTACTACGAGCAGTACTTC.

This chain uses TRBV6-6 with TRBJ1-5; no reliable D call. CDR1 MNHNY and CDR2 SVGAGI come from the germline V gene (reference sequence). The CDR3 length is 13 residues. Trimming removed 6 bases from V and 6 bases from J, with 12 bases in between. This chain's CDR3 is CASSETRVQPQHF. The CDR3, as DNA: TGTGCCAGCAGCGAGACTAGAGTTCAGCCCCAGCATTTT.

This chain uses TRBV6-1 with TRBJ1-2; D not resolved. The CDR3 loop spans 13 amino acids. Germline values: CDR1 MNHNS, CDR2 SASEGT. V lost 3 bases to trimming and J lost 4 bases, with 9 bases between them. The chain's CDR3 is CASSERRVYGYTF. As DNA, the CDR3 is TGTGCCAGCAGTGAGAGGAGAGTCTATGGCTACACCTTC.

The chain carries TRBV5-4 and TRBJ1-5; D is unresolved. The germline V gene encodes CDR1 SGHNT and CDR2 YYREEE (reference sequence). V was clipped by 4 bases and J by 6 bases, with 17 bases between them. The CDR3 consists of 15 residues. The CDR3 spells CASSQTPGSVQPQHF. DNA for the CDR3: TGTGCCAGCAGCCAAACACCCGGGTCCGTTCAGCCCCAGCATTTT.